These T cell receptor beta chains were read from a single sample in a study of OX40 agonist ivuxolimab in advanced cancers. Clones were sequenced by immunoSEQ multiplex PCR, and TCRdb holds only the in-frame ones, with some missing. This sample yields about 72,000 clones, of which roughly 91% are seen a single time; more than 2.5% belongs to the top ten. The sample in question was CD4+ or CD8+ T cells sorted from blood, obtained in a trial of the OX40 agonist ivuxolimab. The receptors shown here come from an adult with an advanced solid tumor such as melanoma, head and neck, liver or kidney cancer. The CDR3 runs from the conserved cysteine through the conserved F or W. D genes are given only for firm matches. Clone sizes are given selectively: once, few, many, or a class where the clone is expanded.

d_gene,abundance,v_gene,j_gene,CDR3nt,CDR3aa
-,-,TRBV5-1,TRBJ1-6,TGCGCCAGCAGCTTACAGGGTTCCTATAATTCACCCCTCCACTTT,CASSLQGSYNSPLHF
TRBD1,-,TRBV19,TRBJ1-1,TGTGCCAGTAGAGATGTTGACAGGGGGAACACTGAAGCTTTCTTT,CASRDVDRGNTEAFF
-,-,TRBV27,TRBJ1-1,TGTGCCAGCAGTTTAGGGGGGGCAAGGGACACTGAAGCTTTCTTT,CASSLGGARDTEAFF
-,-,TRBV9,TRBJ1-1,TGTGCCAGCAGCGCACGGGGGACTACTGAAGCTTTCTTT,CASSARGTTEAFF
-,-,TRBV7-2,TRBJ2-7,TGTGCCAGCAGCTTAGCTACAGGAGAGAGCTACGAGCAGTACTTC,CASSLATGESYEQYF
-,-,TRBV7-2,TRBJ2-1,TGTGCCAGCAGCTTAACCCCAAACGAGTACAATGAGCAGTTCTTC,CASSLTPNEYNEQFF
TRBD1,-,TRBV28,TRBJ1-2,TGTGCCAGCAGGCGAACGGGACAGCTTTATGGCTACACCTTC,CASRRTGQLYGYTF
-,few,TRBV5-4,TRBJ1-6,TGTGCCAGCAGCCCGGACCCGGGGAATTCACCCCTCCACTTT,CASSPDPGNSPLHF
TRBD2,-,TRBV9,TRBJ2-1,TGTGCCAGCAGCGCAGCGGGGGGGAGCTCCTACAATGAGCAGTTCTTC,CASSAAGGSSYNEQFF
TRBD1,-,TRBV6-4,TRBJ1-1,TGTGCCAGCAGTGACTCGATGGTCAGGGGGTCCACTGAAGCTTTCTTT,CASSDSMVRGSTEAFF
-,once,TRBV6-1,TRBJ1-5,TGTGCCAGCAGTGAGACTTGGTGGAGCAATCAGCCCCAGCATTTT,CASSETWWSNQPQHF
TRBD1,-,TRBV14,TRBJ1-1,TGTGCCAGCAGCCAAGGGACAGGGTGGGTAGACACTGAAGCTTTCTTT,CASSQGTGWVDTEAFF
TRBD1,-,TRBV7-9,TRBJ1-2,TGTGCCAGCTTTCCAGGGGGGGCCCGATATAACTATGGCTACACCTTC,CASFPGGARYNYGYTF
-,-,TRBV19,TRBJ1-3,TGTGCTGGGACTTCCGCCTCTGGAAACACCATATATTTT,CAGTSASGNTIYF
-,few,TRBV2,TRBJ1-6,TGTGCCAGCAGTCCAGCTAACTCCTATAATTCACCCCTCCACTTT,CASSPANSYNSPLHF
TRBD1,-,TRBV19,TRBJ2-1,TGTGCCAGTAGCCCACTCGACAGGGCGGGTGAGCAGTTCTTC,CASSPLDRAGEQFF
TRBD1,once,TRBV2,TRBJ1-5,TGTGCCGGATCCCAGGGGGCTAATCAGCCCCAGCATTTT,CAGSQGANQPQHF
TRBD2,-,TRBV7-8,TRBJ2-3,TGTGCCAGCAGCTTAGGAGGACTAGCGGGGGGTGTAACAGATACGCAGTATTTT,CASSLGGLAGGVTDTQYF
-,-,TRBV19,TRBJ1-4,TGTGCCAGTAGCACCCCGTGGAGGACTAATGAAAAACTGTTTTTT,CASSTPWRTNEKLFF
TRBD2,-,TRBV5-1,TRBJ2-2,TGCGCCAGCAGCACCCAGGGAGGGGAAGCCGGGGAGCTGTTTTTT,CASSTQGGEAGELFF
-,-,TRBV7-9,TRBJ2-5,TGTGCCAGCAGCTCCGGCGGGACGCTAAGGGAGACCCAGTACTTC,CASSSGGTLRETQYF
-,-,TRBV5-1,TRBJ2-5,TGCGCCAGCAGCTTGGTTCCAGGGCGAGAGACCCAGTACTTC,CASSLVPGRETQYF
-,-,TRBV7-9,TRBJ2-7,TGTGCCAGCAGCCACATACTTCGCGGGCCTCTCCACAGCTTC,CASSHILRGPLHSF
TRBD1,-,TRBV6-1,TRBJ1-1,TGTGCCAGCCTCCTAGGGACAGTACTCACTGAAGCTTTCTTT,CASLLGTVLTEAFF
-,once,TRBV6-6,TRBJ1-6,TGTGCCAGCAGCCGGACACTAATCGGAAATTCACCCCTCCACTTT,CASSRTLIGNSPLHF
TRBD1,few,TRBV19,TRBJ1-5,TGTGCCAGTAGTATCCGACAGGGTGGTCAGCCCCAGCATTTT,CASSIRQGGQPQHF
TRBD1,-,TRBV7-9,TRBJ2-1,TGTGCCAGCAGCTTCCCGGGACAGGGGGACTACAATGAGCAGTTCTTC,CASSFPGQGDYNEQFF
-,-,TRBV15,TRBJ2-3,TGTGCCACCAGCAGGATGGGGGTTCCTACGCAGTATTTT,CATSRMGVPTQYF
-,once,TRBV19,TRBJ1-6,TGTGCCAGTACCATGGGGCAGTCCTATAATTCACCCCTCCACTTT,CASTMGQSYNSPLHF
-,-,TRBV6-1,TRBJ2-7,TGTGCCAGCAGTGGCGCGGGACCTAACTACGAGCAGTACTTC,CASSGAGPNYEQYF
TRBD2,-,TRBV2,TRBJ2-1,TGTGCCAGCAGTGAGGCGGGAGGGTCCTACAATGAGCAGTTCTTC,CASSEAGGSYNEQFF
TRBD1,-,TRBV2,TRBJ1-4,TGTGCCAGCAATGGACAGGGGGCTGCAACTAATGAAAAACTGTTTTTT,CASNGQGAATNEKLFF
-,-,TRBV7-2,TRBJ2-7,TGTGCCAGCAGCCAAGACCGCCTTTCCTACGAGCAGTACTTC,CASSQDRLSYEQYF
-,-,TRBV15,TRBJ2-7,TGTGCCACCAGCAGAGATCTGGGGAACTACGAGCAGTACTTC,CATSRDLGNYEQYF
TRBD2,-,TRBV19,TRBJ2-4,TGTGCCAGTAGTCCGACTAGCGGGGGGGCGGCCAAAAACATTCAGTACTTC,CASSPTSGGAAKNIQYF
TRBD1,-,TRBV28,TRBJ1-6,TGTGCCAGCAGTTTATGGGGACCGGGACAGGGGTTCTCACCCCTCCACTTT,CASSLWGPGQGFSPLHF
-,-,TRBV18,TRBJ1-2,TGTGCCAGCTCACCGGCCGGAAGGCTAGGCTATGGCTACACCTTC,CASSPAGRLGYGYTF
-,-,TRBV5-5,TRBJ1-4,TGTGCCAGCAGCTTGACTGGGGGCGGTGAAAAACTGTTTTTT,CASSLTGGGEKLFF
-,once,TRBV5-1,TRBJ1-5,TGCGCCAGCAGCAACGGGGTGGGGGGCAATCAGCCCCAGCATTTT,CASSNGVGGNQPQHF
TRBD1,-,TRBV28,TRBJ2-7,TGTGCCAGCAGCCTCGAGGACAGGGTGTCCCACGAGCAGTACTTC,CASSLEDRVSHEQYF
-,-,TRBV7-8,TRBJ2-1,TGTGCCAGCAGCCAAGGGAGCTACAATGAGCAGTTCTTC,CASSQGSYNEQFF
-,few,TRBV7-2,TRBJ2-3,TGTGCCAGCAGCGCCCCAGGGGGAGGGCCCGCAGATACGCAGTATTTT,CASSAPGGGPADTQYF
-,-,TRBV5-1,TRBJ2-5,TGCGCCAGCAGCTTGGACAGAGCCTCAGAGACCCAGTACTTC,CASSLDRASETQYF
TRBD1,-,TRBV4-1,TRBJ2-7,TGCGCCAGCAGCCAAGTTTCACAGGGGGCAGCCTACGAGCAGTACTTC,CASSQVSQGAAYEQYF
-,-,TRBV5-4,TRBJ1-1,TGTGCCAGCAGCCGTCGGGGTGCAGCCACTCAGGGCACTGAAGCTTTCTTT,CASSRRGAATQGTEAFF
-,-,TRBV2,TRBJ1-2,TGTGCCAGCAGCGCCGACTCCAATGGCTACACCTTC,CASSADSNGYTF
TRBD1,-,TRBV18,TRBJ1-1,TGTGCCAGCTCACCGAAGACAGGGTTCTACGAAGCTTTCTTT,CASSPKTGFYEAFF
TRBD1,-,TRBV2,TRBJ1-1,TGTGCCAGCCACAGGGGAGGAAACACTGAAGCTTTCTTT,CASHRGGNTEAFF
TRBD1,many,TRBV15,TRBJ1-1,TGTGCCACCAGCAGAGATCTCCAGGGGGCTGAAGCTTTCTTT,CATSRDLQGAEAFF
-,-,TRBV6-1,TRBJ1-5,TGTGCCAGCAGGGTGGGGGTTGGACAGCCCCAGCATTTT,CASRVGVGQPQHF
TRBD1,-,TRBV5-4,TRBJ1-6,TGTGCCAGCAGACCCGGACAGGGATTCTCACCCCTCCACTTT,CASRPGQGFSPLHF
TRBD1,once,TRBV7-2,TRBJ2-6,TGTGCCAGCAGCTTACGCTCAGGGGGAGCGACGACTTTC,CASSLRSGGATTF
TRBD1,-,TRBV15,TRBJ2-1,TGTGCCACCAGCAGAGATCCGACAGGGGGCTACAATGAGCAGTTCTTC,CATSRDPTGGYNEQFF
TRBD2,-,TRBV11-2,TRBJ2-1,TGTGCCAGCAGCTTAGGGGGAGCGGGGGAGAGCTCCTACAATGAGCAGTTCTTC,CASSLGGAGESSYNEQFF
TRBD1,-,TRBV10-2,TRBJ1-2,TGCGCCAGCAGTGAGAACATCGGGACAGGCAACTATGGCTACACCTTC,CASSENIGTGNYGYTF
-,-,TRBV5-1,TRBJ1-4,TGCGCCAGCAGCCCCGGGACCGCAACTAATGAAAAACTGTTTTTT,CASSPGTATNEKLFF
-,-,TRBV5-1,TRBJ2-7,TGCGCCAGCAGCCCCTGGGGGGTGACCTACGAGCAGTACTTC,CASSPWGVTYEQYF
-,-,TRBV5-1,TRBJ1-2,TGCGCCAGCAGCCCCTCCGGGGATGGTGGCTACACCTTC,CASSPSGDGGYTF
-,-,TRBV9,TRBJ2-1,TGTGCCAGCAGGGCCGGGGGAAGCTCCTACAATGAGCAGTTCTTC,CASRAGGSSYNEQFF